This T cell receptor beta chain came from a study of T cells in Graves' hyperthyroidism and ophthalmopathy. The CDR3 has 13 amino acids. Trimming left V 1 base short and J 3 bases short, with 6 bases between. Germline CDR1 LGHDT, CDR2 YNNKEL (reference sequence). RNA transcripts were the template for amplifying TCR beta CDR3 regions. HTBI primers drove first-round RT-PCR of the TCR CDR3. Each CDR3 protein is one row after TCRdb ran MiXCR on the multiplex PCR reads. The sample consists of 350,000 or so distinct CDR3 sequences, about 15% of them appearing once. This clonotype has a count of ten or more. Sequencing was done on a sample of blood. The chain uses TRBV3-1 and TRBJ1-1; maybe TRBD1 (5 bases). The clonotype originates from a woman aged 30 to 39 with Graves' hyperthyroidism that later progressed to Graves' ophthalmopathy. The CDR3 DNA reads TGTGCCAGCAGCCAAGCAGGGTACACTGAAGCTTTCTTT. Translation gives CASSQAGYTEAFF.